This paragraph reports one TCR beta chain. No antigen is known for it. These data originate in a study of memory CD4+ T cells and cytomegalovirus serostatus. Single viable CD3+CD4+CD8-CD45RO+ cells were sorted as the memory CD4+ T cells. Serostatus was set by detecting CMV pp150, pp28, p38, p52 IgG. The data were produced by immunoSEQ multiplex PCR, yet TCRdb's version contains in-frame clones alone and is incomplete. This sample carries some 49,000 clones, roughly three quarters of them seen once, and the ten largest clones take approximately 0.85%. Trimming at V came to 7 bases and at J to 2 bases, leaving 12 bases not matched to a gene. CDR3 length equals 16 residues. The V gene's germline CDR1 is SNHLY and CDR2 FYNNEI. Study-wide results and limits: Median bootstrapped AUC for CMV status was about 0.96 originally, 0.75 to 0.91 US-trained.

The receptor was isolated from an adult in good health and CMV-seronegative. V and J are TRBV2 and TRBJ1-2; 8 bases align to TRBD1. The sample taken for sequencing was memory CD4+ T cells from blood. The CDR3 protein is CASKTGQGYGNYGYTF. CDR3 coding DNA: TGTGCCAGCAAGACTGGACAGGGATACGGAAACTATGGCTACACCTTC. The complete variable domain, with remaining parts taken from reference TRBV2 and TRBJ1-2, reads EPEVTQTPSHQVTQMGQEVILRCVPISNHLYFYWYRQILGQKVEFLVSFYNNEISEKSEIFDDQFSVERPDGSNFTLKIRSTKLEDSAMYFCASKTGQGYGNYGYTFGSGTRLTVV.